These 25 T cell receptor beta chains came from one sample sequenced in a study of T-cell memory formation after mild COVID-19. TCRdb reprocessed the 5' RACE reads via MiXCR and lists one record per CDR3 protein. Among about 180,000 distinct CDR3 sequences listed, 16% were seen once. Material: PBMCs or a T cell subset sorted from them (not recorded which). The receptors originated from an adult woman who had mild COVID-19 (a few samples of this study predate the infection). Cell type and time point are not known.

The chain has TRBV10-3 and TRBJ2-3, with 10 nucleotides matching TRBD1. The CDR3 is 15 residues long. The V gene end was trimmed by 10 bases and the J gene end by 3 bases; junction bases not matched to a gene: 10. Germline CDR1 is ENHRY and CDR2 is SYGVKD. The CDR3, as DNA: TGTGCCACCTCCCGACAGGGGGCAATGACAGATACGCAGTATTTT. Residues: CATSRQGAMTDTQYF.

The chain links TRBV25-1 to TRBJ2-7, with D uncertain. This CDR3 contains 13 residues. Germline V gene data show CDR1 as MGHDK and CDR2 as SYGVNS. V lost 2 bases to trimming and J lost 7 bases, with 12 bases between them. CDR3 DNA sequence: TGTGCCAGCAGTGAAATGATAATAGGGGAGCAGTACTTC. Protein sequence: CASSEMIIGEQYF.

CDR3 in DNA: TGCAGCGTCTCTCCCCAGGGACAGGGGGCGTATGGCTACACCTTC. Its translation: CSVSPQGQGAYGYTF. The chain couples TRBV29-1 to TRBJ1-2, with 12 nucleotides matching TRBD1. The germline CDR1 and CDR2 sequences are SQVTM and ANQGSEA. The CDR3 consists of 15 residues. Germline trimming cut 6 bases from V and 5 bases from J; bases unmatched to any gene: 10.

The rearrangement joins TRBV30 to TRBJ1-1; perhaps TRBD1 as D (5 bases). This CDR3 has 15 residues. Germline lookup yields CDR1 GTSNPN and CDR2 SVGIG (reference sequence). The V end lost 3 bases, the J end lost 5 bases, and 19 bases lay between the germline ends. CDR3 in amino acids: CAWRGVRGMRTEAFF. The CDR3 DNA reads as TGTGCCTGGAGGGGGGTACGGGGGATGAGGACTGAAGCTTTCTTT.

Of note for this clonotype: The junction differs from germline at one of its ends, possibly a read error. The gene calls are TRBV29-1 and TRBJ2-5; perhaps TRBD1 as D (7 bases). CDR1 and CDR2 (germline): SQVTM, ANQGSEA. The CDR3 spans 12 residues. CDR3 in amino acids: CSVEGRRDSEKF. The CDR3 coding sequence is TGCAGCGTTGAAGGGCGGAGGGACAGCGAAAAATTC.

This clonotype was seen only a few times. The chain uses TRBV12-3 or TRBV12-4 and TRBJ1-2; D is possibly TRBD1 (5 bases). Between the trimmed V and J ends, which lost 5 bases and 6 bases, there was a span of 25 bases. This CDR3 contains 17 residues. For the CDR3, the DNA is TGTGCCAGCAGTCGACCGCCACTTTTAAAGGGGAAGGATGGCTACACCTTC. This gives the protein CASSRPPLLKGKDGYTF.

This sequence joins TRBV6-6 and TRBJ1-2; unclear D gene. The germline V gene encodes CDR1 MNHNY and CDR2 SVGAGI (reference sequence). This CDR3 has 15 amino acids. V gave up 0 bases and J gave up 2 bases, with 10 bases separating them. CDR3 sequence reads: CASSYSRGGNYGYTF. In DNA form, the CDR3 reads TGTGCCAGCAGTTACTCGCGCGGCGGAAACTATGGCTACACCTTC.

The chain's CDR3 is CASSLAGSGYNEQFF. CDR3 sequence (DNA): TGCGCCAGCAGCTTGGCCGGTAGCGGGTACAATGAGCAGTTCTTC. The V and J genes are TRBV5-1 and TRBJ2-1; TRBD2 agrees at 7 bases. The ends lost 0 bases at V and 4 bases at J; junction bases unmatched: 4. Germline V gene lookup returns CDR1 SGHRS and CDR2 YFSETQ. CDR3 length equals 15 residues.

This chain connects TRBV20-1 to TRBJ2-3, with 12 nucleotides matching TRBD2. The V gene end was trimmed by 2 bases and the J gene end by 1 base; junction bases not matched to a gene: 10. The germline V gene has CDR1 DFQATT and CDR2 SNEGSKA (reference sequence). This CDR3 comprises 18 residues. This CDR3 reads CSARSSGGASFGTDTQYF. In nucleotides, the CDR3 is TGCAGTGCTAGATCTAGCGGGGGGGCCTCGTTCGGCACAGATACGCAGTATTTT.

The V call is TRBV4-3, the J call TRBJ1-6, with D tentatively TRBD1 (5 bases). The CDR3 loop spans 15 amino acids. V was cut by 0 bases and J by 7 bases, with 10 bases left in between. Germline loops: CDR1 LGHNA, CDR2 YSLEER. For the CDR3, the DNA is TGCGCCAGCAGCCAAGATCGGCGGGGGAATTCACCCCTCCACTTT. Translating it yields CASSQDRRGNSPLHF.

The chain links TRBV18 to TRBJ2-7; TRBD1 is a possible D gene (5 bases). Germline values: CDR1 KGHSH, CDR2 LQKENI. V lost 1 base and J 6 bases, leaving 13 bases between the germline ends. This CDR3 spans 14 amino acids. Written as DNA, the CDR3 is TGTGCCAGCTCACCACTCGCTAGGGGTCGCGAGCAGTACTTC. The encoded protein is CASSPLARGREQYF.

In its sample, this clonotype was seen many times. The chain employs TRBV9 and TRBJ2-1, with 8 bases aligning to TRBD2. The CDR3 contains 15 residues. Germline loops: CDR1 SGDLS, CDR2 YYNGEE. J was trimmed by 8 bases and V by 5 bases; bases with no gene match: 12. In nucleotides, the CDR3 is TGTGCCAGCAGACCACCGGGACTAGATCGAGATGAGCAGTTCTTC. Its translation: CASRPPGLDRDEQFF.

This clonotype showed up just a few times. The genes are TRBV7-8 and TRBJ2-2, with 7 bases lining up with TRBD2. The CDR3 totals 18 residues. CDR1 is SGHVS and CDR2 is FQNEAQ in the germline V gene. Germline trimming cut 0 bases from V and 6 bases from J; bases unmatched to any gene: 13. CDR3 protein: CASSLATRGSGGAGELFF. The CDR3 DNA sequence: TGTGCCAGCAGCTTAGCCACGCGGGGGAGCGGCGGAGCCGGGGAGCTGTTTTTT.

This clonotype has a handful of counts. The chain is built from TRBV27 and TRBJ2-2; no clear D. V dropped 5 bases and J dropped 5 bases, with 9 bases sitting between them. There are 13 residues in the CDR3. CDR1 MNHEY and CDR2 SMNVEV come from the germline V gene (reference sequence). In DNA, the CDR3 is TGTGCCAGCAGTCACGGACGGACCGGGGAGCTGTTTTTT. It is translated as CASSHGRTGELFF.

In this sample, this clonotype turned up a few times. The chain combines TRBV5-6 with TRBJ2-1; 10 nucleotides agree with TRBD2. The V segment lost 2 bases and the J segment 5 bases; nucleotides outside the gene matches: 4. The V gene's germline CDR1 is SGHDT and CDR2 YYEEEE. The CDR3 loop spans 15 amino acids. CDR3: CASSLTSGVNNEQFF. CDR3 in DNA: TGTGCCAGCAGCTTAACTAGCGGGGTGAACAATGAGCAGTTCTTC.

This clonotype was observed a few times. The chain employs TRBV6-2 or TRBV6-3 and TRBJ2-5, with D perhaps TRBD2 (7 bases). The CDR3 consists of 14 residues. The germline V gene has CDR1 MNHEY and CDR2 SVGEGT. Deletions cut 0 bases from V and 6 bases from J, with 11 bases between. CDR3: CASSYSGGQKTQYF. As DNA, the CDR3 is TGTGCCAGCAGTTACTCGGGGGGGCAAAAGACCCAGTACTTC.

The rearrangement joins TRBV12-3 or TRBV12-4 to TRBJ2-7; D call uncertain. Trimming took 0 bases from V and 6 from J, leaving 9 bases between them. CDR3 length: 13 amino acids. The CDR3 is CASSLAPSLEQYF. CDR3 nucleotides: TGTGCCAGCAGTTTAGCGCCCTCTCTCGAGCAGTACTTC.

This clonotype was observed a handful of times. V is TRBV3-1 and J is TRBJ1-1, with D unresolved. In germline, CDR1 is LGHDT, CDR2 YNNKEL (reference sequence). The CDR3 length is 16 residues. With 4 bases removed from V and 1 base from J, the gap between germline ends came to 16 bases. CDR3 residues: CASSLRSYKENTEAFF. CDR3 sequence (DNA): TGTGCCAGCAGCCTTCGTAGTTACAAGGAGAACACTGAAGCTTTCTTT.

This clonotype occurred many times. This chain links TRBV5-1 with TRBJ2-3; TRBD2 matches at 7 bases. This CDR3 has 14 amino acids. The junction had 7 bases not matched to a gene; V was cut back by 4 bases and J by 5 bases. Looked up from germline, CDR1 is SGHRS and CDR2 is YFSETQ. The chain's CDR3 is CASSIRTSLDTQYF. As DNA, the CDR3 is TGCGCCAGCAGCATCCGGACTAGTCTAGATACGCAGTATTTT.

This clonotype showed up just a few times. The chain recombines TRBV5-5 with TRBJ1-2; TRBD1 is a possible D gene (6 bases). Trimming cost V 3 bases and J 0 bases, with 15 bases left between them. From germline, CDR1 is SGHKS and CDR2 YYEKEE (reference sequence). The CDR3 runs to 16 residues. The CDR3 DNA follows: TGTGCCAGCAGCTCCGTGGCAGGGGCTGCTAACTATGGCTACACCTTC. Translating gives CASSSVAGAANYGYTF.

This clonotype showed up just a few times. V usage is TRBV7-3 and J usage is TRBJ1-1; a weak D match, TRBD1 (5 bases). CDR3 size: 13 residues. V lost 1 base and J 8 bases, leaving 11 bases between the germline ends. CDR1 is SGHTA, CDR2 FQGTGA, per germline. The CDR3 here is CASSLKRGGEAFF. For the CDR3, the DNA is TGTGCCAGCAGCTTAAAAAGGGGAGGCGAAGCTTTCTTT.

This clonotype was seen a handful of times. The chain uses TRBV20-1 and TRBJ2-3; a weak D match, TRBD2 (6 bases). Germline CDR1 DFQATT, CDR2 SNEGSKA (reference sequence). Trimming shortened V by 6 bases and J by 1 base, and 17 bases separated the two germline ends. This CDR3 is built from 15 residues. CDR3 residues: CSATSRASGTDTQYF. CDR3 nucleotides: TGCAGTGCCACCTCGAGGGCTAGCGGCACAGATACGCAGTATTTT.

This clonotype was detected only a few times. The chain has TRBV5-1 and TRBJ2-5, with D possibly TRBD2 on 5 matching bases. Trimming left V 4 bases short and J 5 bases short, with 12 bases between. Germline values: CDR1 SGHRS, CDR2 YFSETQ. The CDR3 is made up of 13 amino acids. CDR3 loop: CASSLRVGETQYF. The DNA for the CDR3 is TGCGCCAGCAGCCTGAGGGTAGGGGAGACCCAGTACTTC.

This clonotype was observed many times. The rearrangement uses TRBV7-2 and TRBJ2-7, with D uncertain. The CDR3 covers 11 residues. Germline CDR1 is SGHTA and CDR2 is FQGNSA. Trimming took 5 bases from V and 2 from J, leaving 4 bases between them. The CDR3 reads CASSPAYEQYF. The DNA of the CDR3 is TGTGCCAGCAGCCCGGCCTACGAGCAGTACTTC. The full variable domain, completed using reference TRBV7-2 and TRBJ2-7, is GAGVSQSPSNKVTEKGKDVELRCDPISGHTALYWYRQSLGQGLEFLIYFQGNSAPDKSGLPSDRFSAERTGGSVSTLTIQRTQQEDSAVYLCASSPAYEQYFGPGTRLTVT.

This clonotype was recorded a few times. The chain employs TRBV18 and TRBJ1-2, with no clear D. The germline V gene has CDR1 KGHSH and CDR2 LQKENI. V lost 3 bases to trimming and J lost 8 bases, with 16 bases between them. The CDR3 contains 14 residues. CDR3 sequence (DNA): TGTGCCAGCTCACCCGATGGAGGGATTTGGGGCTACACCTTC. Protein: CASSPDGGIWGYTF.